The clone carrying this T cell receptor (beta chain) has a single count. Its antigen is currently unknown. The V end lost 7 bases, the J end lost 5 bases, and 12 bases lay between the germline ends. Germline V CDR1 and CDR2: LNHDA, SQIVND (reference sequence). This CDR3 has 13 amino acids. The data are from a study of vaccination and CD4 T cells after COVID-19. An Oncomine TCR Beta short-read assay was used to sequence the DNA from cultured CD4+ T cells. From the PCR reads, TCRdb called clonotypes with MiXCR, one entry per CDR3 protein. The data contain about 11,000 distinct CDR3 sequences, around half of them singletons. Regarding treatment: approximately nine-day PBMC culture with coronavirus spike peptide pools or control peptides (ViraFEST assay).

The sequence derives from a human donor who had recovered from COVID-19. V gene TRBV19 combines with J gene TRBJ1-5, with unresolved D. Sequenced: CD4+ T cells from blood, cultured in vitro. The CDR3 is CASTPQGYQPQHF. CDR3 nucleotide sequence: TGTGCCAGTACCCCTCAAGGGTATCAGCCCCAGCATTTT.